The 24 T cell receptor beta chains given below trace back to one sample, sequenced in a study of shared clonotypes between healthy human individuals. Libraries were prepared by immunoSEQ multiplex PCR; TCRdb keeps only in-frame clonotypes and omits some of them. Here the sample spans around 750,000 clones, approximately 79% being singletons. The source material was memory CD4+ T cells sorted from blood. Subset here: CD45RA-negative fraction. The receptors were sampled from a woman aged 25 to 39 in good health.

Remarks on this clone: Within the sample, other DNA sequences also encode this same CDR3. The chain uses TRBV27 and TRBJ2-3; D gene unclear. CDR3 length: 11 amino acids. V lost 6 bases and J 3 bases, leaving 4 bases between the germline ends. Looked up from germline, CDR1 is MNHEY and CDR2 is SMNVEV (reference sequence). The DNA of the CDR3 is TGTGCCAGCAGAAGGACAGATACGCAGTATTTT. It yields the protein CASRRTDTQYF.

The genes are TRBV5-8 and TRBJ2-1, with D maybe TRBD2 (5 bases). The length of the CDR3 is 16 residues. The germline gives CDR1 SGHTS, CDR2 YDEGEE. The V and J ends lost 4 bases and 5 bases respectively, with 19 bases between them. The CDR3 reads CASSPNFERRHNEQFF. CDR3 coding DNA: TGTGCCAGCAGCCCGAACTTTGAGCGGAGACACAATGAGCAGTTCTTC.

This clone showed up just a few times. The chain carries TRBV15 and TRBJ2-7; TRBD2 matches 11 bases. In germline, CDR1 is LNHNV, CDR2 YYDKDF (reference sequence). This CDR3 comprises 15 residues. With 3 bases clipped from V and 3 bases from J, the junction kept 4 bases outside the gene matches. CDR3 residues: CATSRGTSGLYEQYF. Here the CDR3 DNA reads TGTGCCACCAGCAGGGGGACTAGCGGACTCTACGAGCAGTACTTC.

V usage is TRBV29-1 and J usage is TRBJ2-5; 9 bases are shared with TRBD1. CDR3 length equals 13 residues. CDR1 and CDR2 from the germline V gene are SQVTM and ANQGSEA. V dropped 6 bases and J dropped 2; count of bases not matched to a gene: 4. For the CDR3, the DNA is TGCAGCGTCGCCGGACAGGGGCAAGAGACCCAGTACTTC. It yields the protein CSVAGQGQETQYF.

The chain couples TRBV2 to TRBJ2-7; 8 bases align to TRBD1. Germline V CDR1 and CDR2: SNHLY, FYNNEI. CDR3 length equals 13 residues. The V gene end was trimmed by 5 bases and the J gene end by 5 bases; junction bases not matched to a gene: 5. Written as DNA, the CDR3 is TGTGCCAGCAGTCGACAGGGGATTCACGAGCAGTACTTC. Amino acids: CASSRQGIHEQYF.

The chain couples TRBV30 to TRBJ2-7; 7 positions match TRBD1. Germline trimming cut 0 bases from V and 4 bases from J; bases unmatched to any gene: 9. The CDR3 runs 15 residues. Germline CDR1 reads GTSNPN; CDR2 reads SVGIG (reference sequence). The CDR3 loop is CAWSVRYRGLYEQYF. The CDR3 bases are TGTGCCTGGAGTGTTCGGTATAGGGGGCTATACGAGCAGTACTTC.

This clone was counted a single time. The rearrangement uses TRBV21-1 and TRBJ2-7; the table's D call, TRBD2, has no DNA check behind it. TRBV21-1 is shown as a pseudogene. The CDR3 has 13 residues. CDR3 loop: CASSKRATYEQYF. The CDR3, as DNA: TGTGCCAGCAGCAAGAGGGCCACCTACGAGCAGTACTTC.

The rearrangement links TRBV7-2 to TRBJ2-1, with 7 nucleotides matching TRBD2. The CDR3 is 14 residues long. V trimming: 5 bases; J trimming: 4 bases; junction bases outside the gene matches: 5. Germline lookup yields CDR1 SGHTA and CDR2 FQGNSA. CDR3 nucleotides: TGTGCCAGCAGCCTCGAGGGAGGGTACAATGAGCAGTTCTTC. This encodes CASSLEGGYNEQFF.

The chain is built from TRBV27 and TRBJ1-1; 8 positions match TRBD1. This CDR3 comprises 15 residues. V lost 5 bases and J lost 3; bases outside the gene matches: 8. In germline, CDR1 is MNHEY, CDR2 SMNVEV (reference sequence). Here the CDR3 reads CASSPQTGVYTEAFF. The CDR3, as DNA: TGTGCCAGCAGTCCCCAGACAGGGGTGTACACTGAAGCTTTCTTT.

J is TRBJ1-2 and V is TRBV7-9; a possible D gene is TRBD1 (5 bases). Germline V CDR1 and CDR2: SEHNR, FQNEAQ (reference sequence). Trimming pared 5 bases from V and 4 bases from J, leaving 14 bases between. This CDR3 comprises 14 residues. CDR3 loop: CASSPDTRSYGYTF. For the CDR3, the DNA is TGTGCCAGCAGCCCGGACACCCGTAGCTATGGCTACACCTTC.

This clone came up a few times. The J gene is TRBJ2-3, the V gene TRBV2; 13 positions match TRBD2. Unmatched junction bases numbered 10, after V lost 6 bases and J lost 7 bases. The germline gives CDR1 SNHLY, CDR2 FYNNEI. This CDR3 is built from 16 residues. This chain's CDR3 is CASRSRTSGSVNTQYF. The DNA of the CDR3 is TGTGCCAGCAGAAGCCGGACTAGCGGGAGCGTTAATACGCAGTATTTT.

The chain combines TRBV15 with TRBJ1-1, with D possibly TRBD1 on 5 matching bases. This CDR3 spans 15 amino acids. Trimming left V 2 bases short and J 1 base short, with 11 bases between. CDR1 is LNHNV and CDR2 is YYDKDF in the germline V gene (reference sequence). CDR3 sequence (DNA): TGTGCCACCAGCAGAAAGGGACGGTCGAACACTGAAGCTTTCTTT. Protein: CATSRKGRSNTEAFF.

CDR3 bases: TGTGCCCTTGGAGGTGTTCTGAATCAGCCCCAGCATTTT. It codes for CALGGVLNQPQHF. V is TRBV19 and J is TRBJ1-5; D is unresolved. The CDR3 consists of 13 residues. V was clipped by 11 bases and J by 4 bases, with 15 bases between them. Germline lookup yields CDR1 LNHDA and CDR2 SQIVND (reference sequence). The full variable domain, with the rest looked up from reference TRBV19 and TRBJ1-5, is DGGITQSPKYLFRKEGQNVTLSCEQNLNHDAMYWYRQDPGQGLRLIYYSQIVNDFQKGDIAEGYSVSREKKESFPLTVTSAQKNPTAFYLCALGGVLNQPQHFGDGTRLSIL.

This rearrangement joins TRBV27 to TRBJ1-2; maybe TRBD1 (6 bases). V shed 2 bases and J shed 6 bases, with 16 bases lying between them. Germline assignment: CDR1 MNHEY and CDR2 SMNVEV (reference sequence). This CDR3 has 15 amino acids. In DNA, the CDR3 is TGTGCCAGCAGTTTAAGGTGGGGGGGCGTAGATGGCTACACCTTC. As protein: CASSLRWGGVDGYTF.

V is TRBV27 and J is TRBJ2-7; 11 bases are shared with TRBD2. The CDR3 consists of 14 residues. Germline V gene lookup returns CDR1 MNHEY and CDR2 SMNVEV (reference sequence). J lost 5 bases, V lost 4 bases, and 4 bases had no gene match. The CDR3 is CASSSTSGNDEQYF. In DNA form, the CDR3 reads TGTGCCAGCAGTTCGACTAGCGGGAACGACGAGCAGTACTTC.

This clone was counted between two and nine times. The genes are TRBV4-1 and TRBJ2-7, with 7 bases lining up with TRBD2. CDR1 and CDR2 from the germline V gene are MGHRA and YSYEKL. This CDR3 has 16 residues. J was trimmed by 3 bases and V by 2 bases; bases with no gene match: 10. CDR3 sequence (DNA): TGCGCCAGCAGCCAAAGAGGAGCGGGACTCGTCTACGAGCAGTACTTC. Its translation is CASSQRGAGLVYEQYF.

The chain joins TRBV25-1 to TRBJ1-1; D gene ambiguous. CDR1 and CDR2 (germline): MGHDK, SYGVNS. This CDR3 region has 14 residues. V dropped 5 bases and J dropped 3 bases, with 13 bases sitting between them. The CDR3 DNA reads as TGTGCCAGCAGTTCACGTGTGGCAGACACTGAAGCTTTCTTT. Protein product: CASSSRVADTEAFF.

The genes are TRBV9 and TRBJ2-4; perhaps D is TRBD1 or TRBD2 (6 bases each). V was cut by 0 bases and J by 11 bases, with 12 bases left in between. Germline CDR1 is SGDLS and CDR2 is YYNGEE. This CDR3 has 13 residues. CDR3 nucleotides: TGTGCCAGCAGCGTAGTGTTTGGGGGGCTTCAGTACTTC. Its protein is CASSVVFGGLQYF.

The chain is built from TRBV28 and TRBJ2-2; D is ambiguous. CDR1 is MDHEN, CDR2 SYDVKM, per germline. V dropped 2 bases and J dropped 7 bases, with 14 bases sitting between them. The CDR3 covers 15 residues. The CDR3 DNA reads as TGTGCCAGCAGTTTACAAGACCTCCTTATCGGGGAGCTGTTTTTT. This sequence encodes CASSLQDLLIGELFF.

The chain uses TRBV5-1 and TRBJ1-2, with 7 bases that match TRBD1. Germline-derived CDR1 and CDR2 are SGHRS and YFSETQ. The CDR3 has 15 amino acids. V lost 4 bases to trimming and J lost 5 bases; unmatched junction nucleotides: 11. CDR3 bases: TGCGCCAGCAGCCCGGGACAGCTAGTCTATTATGGCTACACCTTC. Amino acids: CASSPGQLVYYGYTF.

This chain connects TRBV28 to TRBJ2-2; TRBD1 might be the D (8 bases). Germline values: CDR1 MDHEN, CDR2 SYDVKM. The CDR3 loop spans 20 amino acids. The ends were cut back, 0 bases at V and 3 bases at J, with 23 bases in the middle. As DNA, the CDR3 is TGTGCCAGCAGTTTATGGGGGCTATGGACAGGGAGGGAGTACACCGGGGAGCTGTTTTTT. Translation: CASSLWGLWTGREYTGELFF. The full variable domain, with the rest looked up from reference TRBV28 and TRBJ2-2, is DVKVTQSSRYLVKRTGEKVFLECVQDMDHENMFWYRQDPGLGLRLIYFSYDVKMKEKGDIPEGYSVSREKKERFSLILESASTNQTSMYLCASSLWGLWTGREYTGELFFGEGSRLTVL.

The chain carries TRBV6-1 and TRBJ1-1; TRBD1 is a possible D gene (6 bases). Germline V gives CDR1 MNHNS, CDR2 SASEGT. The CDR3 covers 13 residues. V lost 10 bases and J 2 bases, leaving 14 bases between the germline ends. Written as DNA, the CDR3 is TGTGCCACCCTGGAACAGGGAAACACTGAAGCTTTCTTT. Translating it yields CATLEQGNTEAFF.

CDR3 coding DNA: TGTGCTAGTGGTCTCCTTTCCGGGACAGGGGGGACCGGGGAGCTGTTTTTT. Translation: CASGLLSGTGGTGELFF. The chain uses TRBV12-5 and TRBJ2-2, with 11 bases matching TRBD1. The length of the CDR3 is 17 residues. The junction had 10 bases not matched to a gene; V was cut back by 5 bases and J by 5 bases. CDR1 is LGHNT and CDR2 is FRNRAP in the germline V gene.

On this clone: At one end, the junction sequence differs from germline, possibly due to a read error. In nucleotides, the CDR3 is TGTGCCAGCAGCCAGGGTCGGTTAGGGGGACATCATGGATACACCTTC. Encoded protein: CASSQGRLGGHHGYTF. V is TRBV16 and J is TRBJ1-2; a possible D gene is TRBD1 (6 bases). From germline, CDR1 is KGHSY and CDR2 FQNENV. The CDR3 spans 16 residues.